This T cell receptor beta chain originates from a study of blood T cell repertoires in COVID-19. The data were produced by immunoSEQ multiplex PCR, yet TCRdb's version contains in-frame clones alone and is incomplete. The sample has around 200,000 clones; around 87% are singletons. Germline lookup yields CDR1 LGHDT and CDR2 YNNKEL (reference sequence). The CDR3 extends over 18 amino acids. V shed 1 base and J shed 8 bases, with 23 bases lying between them. Material for sequencing was peripheral blood. The rearrangement joins TRBV3-1 (or the pseudogene TRBV3-2) to TRBJ1-4; D perhaps matches TRBD1 (5 bases). This clonotype was sampled from a man aged 40-49 years with active or convalescent COVID-19. CDR3 coding DNA: TGTGCCAGCAGCCAAGGAACCGGTGGGGGGGATTTGAGGGAAAAACTGTTTTTT. Its translation: CASSQGTGGGDLREKLFF.